This T cell receptor (beta chain) was retrieved from a study of blood T cell repertoires in COVID-19. This CDR3 is 15 amino acids long. Germline CDR1 is MNHNS and CDR2 is SASEGT. V was clipped by 0 bases and J by 0 bases, with 8 bases between them. The repertoire was sequenced with immunoSEQ multiplex PCR; TCRdb's copy has only in-frame clones and lacks some. This sample has approximately 170,000 clones, with more than 65% found just once. The TCR comes from a woman aged 80 or over with active or convalescent COVID-19. Sequencing was performed on peripheral blood. This chain links TRBV6-1 with TRBJ1-2; tentative D call: TRBD1 (5 bases). The CDR3 spells CASSEAGGANYGYTF. The CDR3 nucleotides read TGTGCCAGCAGTGAAGCGGGGGGAGCTAACTATGGCTACACCTTC.